The clone carrying this T cell receptor beta chain was counted between two and nine times. With 6 bases removed from V and 5 bases from J, the gap between germline ends came to 19 bases. The germline V gene has CDR1 MNHNS and CDR2 SASEGT. The CDR3 consists of 15 residues. The record originates from a study of regulatory T cells in long-lasting Graves disease. CDR3-region Arm-PCR and iRepertoire HTBI primers produced the TCR beta libraries. TCRdb re-analysed the multiplex PCR reads in MiXCR, keeping a single row per CDR3 protein. Of approximately 400,000 distinct CDR3 sequences in the sample, around 11% are singletons; the top ten hold approximately 20%. The time point: newly diagnosed GD, antithyroid drugs for less than 3 months. The TCR library was prepared using RNA isolated from PBMCs. The data also belong to a second study, concerning T cells in Graves' hyperthyroidism and ophthalmopathy.

The specimen was peripheral blood mononuclear cells (PBMCs), collected at new diagnosis, from a patient treated with antithyroid drugs. This rearrangement joins TRBV6-1 to TRBJ2-5; a weak D match, TRBD2 (5 bases). The TCR originated in a woman younger than 30 with Graves disease. The CDR3 sequence: CASSKRVRGRETQYF. The CDR3 region has the DNA TGTGCCAGCAGCAAAAGGGTTCGGGGTCGGGAGACCCAGTACTTC.